This record concerns one TCR beta chain sequence. The table came from immunoSEQ multiplex PCR; TCRdb's copy has only in-frame clones and leaves some out. Counted here are 300,000 or so clones, about nine tenths occurring once; the ten biggest clones make up approximately 3.3%. V shed 4 bases and J 8 bases; nucleotides not matched to a gene: 7. This CDR3 comprises 14 residues. Germline CDR1 and CDR2: SGHDN and FVKESK. The data belong to a study of blood T cell repertoires in COVID-19. Study information: Sites across the United States, Italy and Spain contributed samples from acute and convalescent COVID-19.

The V and J genes are TRBV14 and TRBJ1-2; 10 bases map to TRBD1. Sequencing was done on a sample of peripheral blood. The sequence was obtained from a woman aged 40 to 50 with acute or convalescent COVID-19. The CDR3 DNA is TGTGCCAGCAGCCGAGACAGGGGGCCCGGGGGCTACACCTTC. It translates to CASSRDRGPGGYTF. The full variable domain, in which reference TRBV14 and TRBJ1-2 provide the parts outside the CDR3, is EAGVTQFPSHSVIEKGQTVTLRCDPISGHDNLYWYRRVMGKEIKFLLHFVKESKQDESGMPNNRFLAERTGGTYSTLKVQPAELEDSGVYFCASSRDRGPGGYTFGSGTRLTVV.